Listed below are T cell receptor beta chains from one sample, sequenced in a study of blood T cells in healthy people across ages. A single record per CDR3 protein comes from TCRdb applying MiXCR to the 5' RACE reads. The repertoire includes about 770,000 distinct CDR3 sequences, under 55% of them detected once, and under 20% sits in the top ten. Source material: blood. The source is a man between 60 and 70 years old in good health. The CDR3 runs from the conserved cysteine through the conserved F or W. D genes are given only for firm matches. The size of a clone is reported for some rows only, either as once, few or many, or as a class for expanded clones.

>NA|TRBJ2-5|TRBD2|TRBV20-1
TGCAGTGCCGGACTAGCGGGGACCCTCCAAGAGACCCAGTACTTC
CSAGLAGTLQETQYF
>few|TRBJ2-1|NA|TRBV7-9
TGTGCCAGCAGCCAATTCTACAATGAGCAGTTCTTC
CASSQFYNEQFF
>NA|TRBJ1-5|NA|TRBV6-6
TGTGCCAGCAGCCTCGGGGTCAGTACCCAGCATTTT
CASSLGVSTQHF
>NA|TRBJ2-3|NA|TRBV6-5
TGTGCCAGCAGTTACGCCCCCCGACGGAACACAGATACGCAGTATTTT
CASSYAPRRNTDTQYF
>NA|TRBJ2-3|NA|TRBV7-2
TGTGCCAGCAGCTACTCATTGGATACGCAGTATTTT
CASSYSLDTQYF
>once|TRBJ1-2|TRBD1|TRBV28
TGTGCCAGCAGTCAAGGGGGCAGGTTCTATGGCTACACCTTC
CASSQGGRFYGYTF
>NA|TRBJ1-5|NA|TRBV6-2/TRBV6-3
TGTGCCAGCAGTCCCACAGGGATAGGCAATCAGCCCCAGCATTTT
CASSPTGIGNQPQHF
>many|TRBJ2-1|NA|TRBV29-1
TGCAGCGTTGATGGGTCCCACAATGAGCAGTTCTTC
CSVDGSHNEQFF
>NA|TRBJ1-1|TRBD1|TRBV11-2
TGTGCCAGCAGCTCCAACCGGGACAGGGAAGCTTTCTTT
CASSSNRDREAFF
>few|TRBJ1-1|TRBD1|TRBV6-2/TRBV6-3
TGTGCCAGCAGTCGGACAGGCCGGAACACTGAAGCTTTCTTT
CASSRTGRNTEAFF
>few|TRBJ2-3|NA|TRBV29-1
TGCAGCGTTGGGGACGGAACAGATACGCAGTATTTT
CSVGDGTDTQYF
>NA|TRBJ1-1|NA|TRBV7-9
TGTGCCAGCAGCTTAGAGTTCACTGAAGCTTTCTTT
CASSLEFTEAFF
>NA|TRBJ2-1|NA|TRBV12-3/TRBV12-4
TGTGCCAGCAGTTTTTTCAGGAGGGGAAACAATGAGCAGTTCTTC
CASSFFRRGNNEQFF
>NA|TRBJ1-2|NA|TRBV12-3/TRBV12-4
TGTGCCAGCAGTCAGGTTTCCTATGGCTACACCTTC
CASSQVSYGYTF
>many|TRBJ1-6|TRBD1|TRBV13
TGTGCCAGCAGCAGGGGGCTGGGTTCACCCCTCCACTTT
CASSRGLGSPLHF
>NA|TRBJ2-5|TRBD2|TRBV9
TGTGCCAGCAGCGTAGAAGCGGGGGGGCGAGAGACCCAGTACTTC
CASSVEAGGRETQYF
>NA|TRBJ1-5|NA|TRBV28
TGTGCCAGCAGCACGGGACGGACGTATAGCAATCAGCCCCAGCATTTT
CASSTGRTYSNQPQHF
>NA|TRBJ1-1|NA|TRBV6-6
TGTGCCAGCAGTTTCTCGGGGGGGGGAGAGACTGAAGCTTTCTTT
CASSFSGGGETEAFF
>many|TRBJ2-1|NA|TRBV4-3
TGCGCCAGCAGCCTAGAAGGGGGGGCGCTTGCTGAGCAGTTCTTC
CASSLEGGALAEQFF
>few|TRBJ2-3|TRBD2|TRBV3-1
TGTGCCAGCAGCCACCGGCTAGCGGGGGGGTCAGATACGCAGTATTTT
CASSHRLAGGSDTQYF
>few|TRBJ2-1|NA|TRBV20-1
TGCAGTGCTAGAGTCACTAGCAATGAGCAGTTCTTC
CSARVTSNEQFF
>few|TRBJ1-2|TRBD1|TRBV5-1
TGCGCCAGCAGCGAGACAGGGGTGAGCTATGGCTACACCTTC
CASSETGVSYGYTF
>many|TRBJ2-1|NA|TRBV9
TGTGCCAGCAGCGTAGGGGAATACAATGAGCAGTTCTTC
CASSVGEYNEQFF
>few|TRBJ2-7|NA|TRBV3-1
TGTGCCAGCAGCCAACCGGGACTCGCATCCTACGAGCAGTACTTC
CASSQPGLASYEQYF
>NA|TRBJ1-1|NA|TRBV19
TGTGCCAGTATGGGGGGAGCGAACACTGAAGCTTTCTTT
CASMGGANTEAFF
>NA|TRBJ2-7|TRBD2|TRBV7-2
TGTGCCAGCAGCTCCAGCGGGGCCTACGAGCAGTACTTC
CASSSSGAYEQYF
>NA|TRBJ1-2|NA|TRBV4-2
TGTGCCAGCAGCCAGGTAGGACCGACAGACGGAGGCTACACCTTC
CASSQVGPTDGGYTF
>NA|TRBJ1-2|TRBD1|TRBV27
TGTGCCAGCAGTTTCAGGGGGGGACTTTATGGCTACACCTTC
CASSFRGGLYGYTF
>NA|TRBJ2-7|NA|TRBV4-3
TGCGCCAGCCAAGATATAGACAGAACCTACGAGCAGTACTTC
CASQDIDRTYEQYF
>NA|TRBJ2-1|NA|TRBV7-3
TGTGCCAGCAGCCCCTCAGGGAGCTGTGAGCAGTTCTTC
CASSPSGSCEQFF
>NA|TRBJ2-5|TRBD1|TRBV11-2
TGTGCCAGCAGCTTAGTAGGGACAGGGTCCGAGACCCAGTACTTC
CASSLVGTGSETQYF
>NA|TRBJ2-2|NA|TRBV7-9
TGTGCCAGCAGTCCGGGACCTTCGGGCACCGGGGAGCTGTTTTTT
CASSPGPSGTGELFF
>NA|TRBJ1-2|NA|TRBV12-3/TRBV12-4
TGTGCCAGCAGGGTCGGACAGCGCTACACCTTC
CASRVGQRYTF
>NA|TRBJ1-2|NA|TRBV20-1
TGCAGTGCTAGAGAGGGAACAGGGTCCTATGGCTACACCTTC
CSAREGTGSYGYTF
>few|TRBJ2-5|NA|TRBV20-1
TGCAGTGCCGAACCCCAGAGCAAAGAGACCCAGTACTTC
CSAEPQSKETQYF
>NA|TRBJ2-3|NA|TRBV5-4
TGTGCCAGCACCCCCGTCGGGGGAGTAACAGATACGCAGTATTTT
CASTPVGGVTDTQYF
>few|TRBJ1-2|NA|TRBV29-1
TGCAGCGTTGAACTGGGGACCCCTAACTATGGCTACACCTTC
CSVELGTPNYGYTF